Below are 19 T cell receptor beta chains sequenced from a single sample in a study of shared clonotypes between healthy human individuals. Naive CD8 populations comprised CD45RO-negative cells positively selected for CCR7, excluding terminally differentiated effector memory CD45RA+ cells. Profiling relied on immunoSEQ multiplex PCR, and the TCRdb table lists in-frame clones only, not all of them. The data hold 2 million or so clones, with approximately 94% observed a single time. The sample was naive CD8+ T cells sorted from blood. Receptors originate from a man younger than 35 in good health.

The rearrangement uses TRBV7-9 and TRBJ1-1, with 7 bases matching TRBD1. The germline gives CDR1 SEHNR, CDR2 FQNEAQ (reference sequence). Unmatched junction bases numbered 13, after V lost 3 bases and J lost 6 bases. The CDR3 loop spans 16 amino acids. The CDR3 region has the DNA TGTGCCAGCAGCTTTTCCGGGACAGAGACCGGGGCTGAAGCTTTCTTT. This codes for CASSFSGTETGAEAFF. Full variable domain (outside the CDR3, taken from reference TRBV7-9 and TRBJ1-1): DTGVSQNPRHKITKRGQNVTFRCDPISEHNRLYWYRQTLGQGPEFLTYFQNEAQLEKSRLLSDRFSAERPKGSFSTLEIQRTEQGDSAMYLCASSFSGTETGAEAFFGQGTRLTVV.

V gene TRBV28 combines with J gene TRBJ2-2, with TRBD1 as a possible D gene (5 bases). Germline V lookup: CDR1 MDHEN, CDR2 SYDVKM. This CDR3 spans 15 amino acids. V was shortened by 3 bases and J by 4 bases, with 12 bases between the two germline ends. CDR3 sequence (DNA): TGTGCCAGCAGTTTCCCAGGGTATGGCACCGGGGAGCTGTTTTTT. Translated, it gives CASSFPGYGTGELFF. Looking up the rest from reference TRBV28 and TRBJ2-2 gives the full variable domain: DVKVTQSSRYLVKRTGEKVFLECVQDMDHENMFWYRQDPGLGLRLIYFSYDVKMKEKGDIPEGYSVSREKKERFSLILESASTNQTSMYLCASSFPGYGTGELFFGEGSRLTVL.

This sequence joins TRBV7-8 and TRBJ1-1; 8 bases agree with TRBD1. Germline lookup yields CDR1 SGHVS and CDR2 FQNEAQ. With V trimmed by 5 bases and J by 0 bases, 11 bases remained unmatched. This CDR3 is 17 amino acids long. The CDR3 reads CASSLLGTGRLNTEAFF. For the CDR3, the DNA is TGTGCCAGCAGCCTGCTCGGGACAGGCCGTTTGAACACTGAAGCTTTCTTT.

The gene calls are TRBV29-1 and TRBJ2-5; D ambiguous. This CDR3 contains 13 residues. CDR1 and CDR2 (germline): SQVTM, ANQGSEA. The V end was cut by 7 bases, the J end by 3 bases, with 15 bases between. CDR3 nucleotide sequence: TGCAGCGCCTTTCCCCCAGCAGAAGAGACCCAGTACTTC. Its translation is CSAFPPAEETQYF.

The chain recombines TRBV4-2 with TRBJ2-7; 9 positions match TRBD1. This CDR3 region has 14 residues. J lost 4 bases, V lost 4 bases, and 5 bases had no gene match. The germline gives CDR1 LGHNA, CDR2 YNFKEQ. CDR3 DNA sequence: TGTGCCAGCAGCCCTCAAGACAGGGGGTACGAGCAGTACTTC. As protein: CASSPQDRGYEQYF.

This clone was observed many times. The rearrangement links TRBV27 to TRBJ2-2; D may be TRBD2 (6 bases). This CDR3 spans 15 amino acids. V lost 6 bases and J lost 7, with 18 bases in between. Germline values: CDR1 MNHEY, CDR2 SMNVEV (reference sequence). CDR3: CASSTMDGGHGELFF. The DNA for the CDR3 is TGTGCCAGCAGCACTATGGACGGAGGGCACGGGGAGCTGTTTTTT.

The chain carries TRBV2 and TRBJ2-5; TRBD2 matches at 12 bases. The CDR3 covers 21 residues. The germline gives CDR1 SNHLY, CDR2 FYNNEI. The J segment lost 9 bases and the V segment lost 3 bases, leaving 26 bases of the junction unmatched. The chain's CDR3 is CASSDLRDRDLAGGPPGAQYF. The CDR3 region has the DNA TGTGCCAGCAGTGACTTACGGGACAGGGATCTAGCGGGAGGGCCCCCCGGGGCCCAGTACTTC. The full variable domain, its missing parts supplied by reference TRBV2 and TRBJ2-5, is EPEVTQTPSHQVTQMGQEVILRCVPISNHLYFYWYRQILGQKVEFLVSFYNNEISEKSEIFDDQFSVERPDGSNFTLKIRSTKLEDSAMYFCASSDLRDRDLAGGPPGAQYFGPGTRLLVL.

This chain links TRBV4-1 with TRBJ2-3, with 13 nucleotides matching TRBD2. The V gene's germline CDR1 is MGHRA and CDR2 YSYEKL. The length of the CDR3 is 17 residues. V shed 3 bases and J 3 bases; nucleotides not matched to a gene: 6. CDR3 sequence: CASSHPLAGGGTDTQYF. CDR3 DNA sequence: TGCGCCAGCAGCCACCCACTAGCGGGAGGGGGTACAGATACGCAGTATTTT.

This rearrangement joins TRBV6-4 to TRBJ1-2; D ambiguous. The CDR3 contains 13 residues. CDR1 MRHNA and CDR2 SNTAGT come from the germline V gene. The V end lost 6 bases, the J end lost 8 bases, and 16 bases lay between the germline ends. CDR3 nucleotide sequence: TGTGCCAGCAGATACACCCCCTCCGGCGGCTACACCTTC. Translated: CASRYTPSGGYTF.

This clone showed up just a few times. Other DNA sequences in the same sample also yield this CDR3. This rearrangement joins TRBV9 to TRBJ2-1; no definite D call. Per germline, CDR1 SGDLS and CDR2 YYNGEE. V was shortened by 1 base and J by 5 bases, with 4 bases between the two germline ends. The CDR3 covers 12 residues. CDR3 nucleotide sequence: TGTGCCAGCAGCGTATTCGACAATGAGCAGTTCTTC. As protein: CASSVFDNEQFF.

The J gene is TRBJ2-7, the V gene TRBV13, with D unclear. Germline V gene data show CDR1 as PRHDT and CDR2 as FYEKMQ (reference sequence). V was cut by 6 bases and J by 0 bases, with 9 bases left in between. This CDR3 comprises 13 residues. CDR3 in amino acids: CASSYESSYEQYF. Here the CDR3 DNA reads TGTGCCAGCAGTTACGAAAGCTCCTACGAGCAGTACTTC.

This clone was seen only once. The chain has TRBV2 and TRBJ2-7; D unresolved. The CDR3 contains 14 residues. The V and J ends lost 6 bases and 2 bases respectively, with 14 bases between them. CDR1 and CDR2 from the germline V gene are SNHLY and FYNNEI. The CDR3 DNA reads as TGTGCCAGCAGGGGGATGGCGGCCGCCTACGAGCAGTACTTC. This translates into CASRGMAAAYEQYF.

Comments on this clone: Other DNA sequences from this sample encode an identical CDR3 as well. This rearrangement joins TRBV5-1 to TRBJ2-7; the D is unclear. The V and J ends lost 3 bases and 3 bases respectively, with 10 bases between them. The CDR3 totals 13 residues. Germline V lookup: CDR1 SGHRS, CDR2 YFSETQ. The CDR3 spells CASSSPGLYEQYF. CDR3 nucleotides: TGCGCCAGCAGCTCCCCTGGCCTCTACGAGCAGTACTTC.

The J gene is TRBJ1-6, the V gene TRBV10-3, with D unresolved. V dropped 2 bases and J dropped 8 bases, with 10 bases sitting between them. The CDR3 loop spans 14 amino acids. The V gene's germline CDR1 is ENHRY and CDR2 SYGVKD. The CDR3 DNA sequence: TGTGCCATCAGTGAGCCCTCGGGGTATTCACCCCTCCACTTT. It is translated as CAISEPSGYSPLHF.

This clone was found a few times. The chain employs TRBV28 and TRBJ1-1; D call uncertain. Germline CDR1 MDHEN, CDR2 SYDVKM. CDR3 size: 13 residues. The V end lost 1 base, the J end lost 1 base, and 4 bases lay between the germline ends. Here the CDR3 reads CASSLFRNTEAFF. In DNA form, the CDR3 reads TGTGCCAGCAGTTTATTCAGGAACACTGAAGCTTTCTTT.

The chain couples TRBV13 to TRBJ1-2; a weak D match, TRBD1 (5 bases). Trimming left V 0 bases short and J 2 bases short, with 13 bases between. Germline V gene data show CDR1 as PRHDT and CDR2 as FYEKMQ (reference sequence). This CDR3 has 16 amino acids. CDR3 nucleotides: TGTGCCAGCAGCTTAGGTCCCGGGACGGGAAACTATGGCTACACCTTC. Its translation: CASSLGPGTGNYGYTF.

The chain combines TRBV4-1 with TRBJ1-2; TRBD1 matches 9 bases. The CDR3 length is 13 residues. The V gene's germline CDR1 is MGHRA and CDR2 YSYEKL. V was pared by 4 bases and J by 6 bases, with 3 bases of the junction left unmatched. The CDR3 DNA reads as TGCGCCAGCAGCCCCGACAGGGGGAATGGCTACACCTTC. Translating it yields CASSPDRGNGYTF.

The chain links TRBV5-6 to TRBJ1-3; D not certain. Per the germline V gene, CDR1 is SGHDT and CDR2 is YYEEEE. The CDR3 is made up of 14 amino acids. Trimming removed 4 bases at V and 0 bases at J, with 8 bases between. CDR3 sequence (DNA): TGTGCCAGCAGCCCTCAGAACTCTGGAAACACCATATATTTT. This codes for CASSPQNSGNTIYF.

This chain uses TRBV14 with TRBJ2-1, with D tentatively TRBD1 (6 bases). The V end lost 3 bases, the J end lost 10 bases, and 13 bases lay between the germline ends. Germline loops: CDR1 SGHDN, CDR2 FVKESK. This CDR3 comprises 13 residues. Here the CDR3 DNA reads TGTGCCAGCAGCCACGCAACAGGGTCGGAGCAGTTCTTC. Encoded protein: CASSHATGSEQFF.